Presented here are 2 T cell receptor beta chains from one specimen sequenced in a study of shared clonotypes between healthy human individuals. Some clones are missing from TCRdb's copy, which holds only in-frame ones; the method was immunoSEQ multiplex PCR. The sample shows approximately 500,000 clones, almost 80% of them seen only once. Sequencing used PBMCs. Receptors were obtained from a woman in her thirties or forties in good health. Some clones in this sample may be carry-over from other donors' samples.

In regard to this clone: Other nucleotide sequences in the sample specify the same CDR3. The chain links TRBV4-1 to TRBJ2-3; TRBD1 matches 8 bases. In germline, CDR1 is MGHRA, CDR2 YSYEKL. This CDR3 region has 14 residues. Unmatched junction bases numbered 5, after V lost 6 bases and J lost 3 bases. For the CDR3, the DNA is TGCGCCAGCAGTCCAGGACAGGGAACAGATACGCAGTATTTT. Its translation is CASSPGQGTDTQYF.

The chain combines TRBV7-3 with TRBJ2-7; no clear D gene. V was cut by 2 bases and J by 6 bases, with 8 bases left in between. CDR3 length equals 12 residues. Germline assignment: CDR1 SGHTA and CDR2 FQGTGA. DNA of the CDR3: TGTGCCAGCAGCTTAGGCGTTGGCGAGCAGTACTTC. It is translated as CASSLGVGEQYF.